A selection of T cell receptor beta chains follows, all from one sample in a study of T cell responses to AZD1222 COVID-19 vaccine. Assay: immunoSEQ multiplex PCR; the TCRdb copy retains only in-frame clones and omits some. Of fewer than 200,000 clones listed, around 90% are singletons. Here the sequenced sample was peripheral blood, taken on day 0 of MenACWY control vaccination. The receptors come from an adult in good health. Each CDR3 is given without its conserved first and last residue.

V gene	CDR3 length	J gene	CDR3 protein
TRBV29-1	9	TRBJ2-5	SAKGGGTQY
TRBV7-2	12	TRBJ1-1	ASSLAQENTEAF
TRBV15	14	TRBJ2-3	ATSTHRGQITDTQY
TRBV24-1	12	TRBJ2-3	ATSAGTVPDTQY
TRBV7-2	13	TRBJ2-5	ASSTRLTGQETQY
TRBV7-7	14	TRBJ2-6	ASSPSGGSGANVLT
TRBV7-9	14	TRBJ2-2	ASSGITGTNTGELF
TRBV2	12	TRBJ1-2	ASSEDAGIYGYT
TRBV6-1	14	TRBJ1-2	ASSVPDGEGHYGYT
TRBV9	13	TRBJ1-1	ASSVRDGMNTEAF
TRBV9	13	TRBJ2-1	ASSSRTALANEQF
TRBV6-2/TRBV6-3	13	TRBJ2-3	ASSTRDASTDTQY
TRBV25-1	12	TRBJ1-3	ASTQTGSGNTIY
TRBV27	14	TRBJ2-7	ASSSWTSGRIHEQY
TRBV30	10	TRBJ2-7	AWGTGIHEQY
TRBV3-1/TRBV3-2	13	TRBJ2-7	ASSQARGGMTEQY
TRBV9	15	TRBJ1-6	ASSEDRAESYNSPLH
TRBV3-1/TRBV3-2	12	TRBJ1-2	ASSQGGQGRGYT
TRBV6-2/TRBV6-3	15	TRBJ2-2	ASSYSGSGTVPGELF
TRBV7-3	12	TRBJ1-1	ASSLTGGATEAF
TRBV19	12	TRBJ2-7	ATSRAGERYEQY
TRBV19	10	TRBJ1-2	ASQSLNYGYT
TRBV28	14	TRBJ2-3	ASRNPRVSYTDTQY
TRBV18	12	TRBJ1-5	ASSPLGREQPQH
TRBV6-2/TRBV6-3	12	TRBJ1-5	ASSFQKINQPQH
TRBV7-9	13	TRBJ2-7	ASSLSATGVYEQY
TRBV18	12	TRBJ2-7	ASSTGTGGIGQY
TRBV7-2	14	TRBJ1-2	ASSLAGRGNNYGYT
TRBV12-5	18	TRBJ2-1	ASGLVLGTGHSNHYNEQF
TRBV6-5	10	TRBJ2-3	ASSQFTDTQY
TRBV7-2	13	TRBJ2-7	ASTEWSTGGYEQY
TRBV9	13	TRBJ2-1	ASSVSGSTYNEQF
TRBV5-4	12	TRBJ1-1	ASSLAVGNTEAF
TRBV5-1	16	TRBJ2-1	ASSSLRVAGDSYNEQF
TRBV27	13	TRBJ1-6	ASNSADRGRSPLH
TRBV6-6	12	TRBJ2-7	ASSYDLAGGEQY
TRBV7-7	13	TRBJ2-1	ASSSGLRSYNEQF
TRBV9	12	TRBJ2-7	ASSASGGSYEQY
TRBV6-5	11	TRBJ1-1	ASSNHRGIEAF
TRBV21-1	15	TRBJ2-7	ASSKVRLAGGPYEQY
TRBV10-3	14	TRBJ2-1	AISESGLAGGREQF
TRBV7-9	15	TRBJ1-6	ASSSSEAGVLRSPLH